This T cell receptor (beta chain) is drawn from a study of blood T cells in healthy people across ages (dated by TCRdb to the mid-2010s). Context from the whole study: In model experiments, template switching captured roughly one uniquely barcoded TCR beta cDNA molecule for every two T cells. Two additional independent replicas of 1 million unique cDNA reads from the same blood draw were analyzed for two donors (one aged 18 to 30 and one aged 80 or older). The donors were split into four age groups: young (average 16 years), middle-aged (39), aged (about 56) and long-lived (roughly 77). To avoid experimental bias, donors of different ages were distributed randomly across sequencing lanes. The study measured age-related changes in TCR beta repertoire diversity using deep sequencing normalized with unique cDNA molecular identifiers.

The library relied on 5' RACE. Sequenced on an Illumina HiSeq 2500. A second PCR of about 6 to 12 cycles was run with a J-beta primer mix and a sample-barcoded 5' primer. A unique molecular identifier was introduced onto each TCR beta cDNA molecule by a template-switch 5' adaptor carrying 12 random nucleotides. At least 3 million CDR3-containing paired-end reads were obtained from each sample. First-strand cDNA was synthesized from all RNA with the Mint cDNA synthesis kit, primed by a TRBC-specific oligonucleotide. Following uracil-DNA glycosylase treatment, a first 18-cycle PCR with universal primers M1SS and BC2_uni_R was performed on all cDNA. The original methods were these. For normalization, 1 million high-quality reads, each with a distinct molecular identifier, were randomly selected from each sample. Reads with shared molecular identifiers were discarded instead of being binned into consensus sequences. MiTCR, set to a Q25 quality threshold and the strictest error-elimination algorithm, was used for CDR3 identification, clonotype clustering and error correction. A nonparametric unseen species model with Euler transformation was used to estimate a lower bound on total TCR beta diversity. TCRdb passed the public sequencing reads through fastp at Q25 and MiXCR, retaining productive beta sequences. Each CDR3 protein appears once, grouped with its most common genes and DNA. TCRdb assigned the V and J calls; the authors' analysis was not used. The sample table lists about a million distinct CDR3 sequences, about 51% of them with a count of one. The top ten constitute roughly a fifth of the sample.

The roughly 39 donors, aged 6 to 90 years, were systemically healthy Caucasian individuals from Russia. Roughly 11 milliliters of peripheral blood were drawn from each donor into EDTA-treated Vacutainer tubes. Ficoll-Paque density-gradient centrifugation was used to isolate PBMCs, with at least 7 million per sample. Trizol reagent was used to extract total RNA from the PBMCs, yielding at least 6 micrograms per sample. Naive CD45RAhigh/CD27high T cell percentages were measured by flow cytometry on a PBMC aliquot from every donor. From the cysteine through the phenylalanine, the CDR3 covers 14 amino acids. Only the CDR3 part of the read is kept: 42 bases, read in frame from the first base. V loses 5 bases of germline sequence and J loses 6 bases, and the interval between the two ends is 14 bases. Notes on this clonotype: Its cognate antigen has yet to be identified. No base quality information exists; no much larger clone differs at one position.

Summary of the overall study and its limitations: Compared with the aged group, the long-lived group had more naive CD4+ T cells, fewer expanded clones and increased TCR diversity, a pattern suggesting age selection. Observed TCR beta diversity per million T cells fell roughly linearly with age, and a significant reduction was already apparent by age about 38. Donor CMV infection status was unknown, potentially confounding age-related changes in expanded clonotypes. Estimates of total diversity from one million sequenced T cells were regarded as lower bounds and underestimates. Because profiling used bulk unsorted PBMCs, naive and antigen-experienced compartments could not be compared conclusively. A strong correlation was found between observed TCR beta diversity and the percentage of naive T cells measured by flow cytometry.

The material sequenced was blood. The sequence derives from an older woman in good health. The chain is assembled from TRBV12-3 or TRBV12-4 and TRBJ2-4; the D element might be TRBD1 or TRBD2, as each aligns at 6 bases. DNA sequence: TGTGCCAGCAGTGTATCGGGGGCGGGAAACATTCAGTACTTC. Its protein is CASSVSGAGNIQYF.